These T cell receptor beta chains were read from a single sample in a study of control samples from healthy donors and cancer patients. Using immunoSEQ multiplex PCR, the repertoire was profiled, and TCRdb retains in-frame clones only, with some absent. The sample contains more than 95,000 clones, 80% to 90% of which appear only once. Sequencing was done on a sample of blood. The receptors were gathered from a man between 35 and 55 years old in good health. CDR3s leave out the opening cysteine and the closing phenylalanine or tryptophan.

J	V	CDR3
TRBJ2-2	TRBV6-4	ASSPYPADTNTGELF
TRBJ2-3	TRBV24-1	ATSDATATDTQY
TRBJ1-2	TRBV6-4	ASSDSIGTGYT
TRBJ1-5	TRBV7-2	ASSSRAGSNQPQH
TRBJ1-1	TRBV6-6	ASRKTGGLAEAF
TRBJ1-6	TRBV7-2	ASSYARGNSPLH
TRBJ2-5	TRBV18	ASSPRLADQETQY
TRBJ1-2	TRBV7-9	ASSLLEYGYT
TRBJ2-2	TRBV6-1	ASSVGVGTVSGELF
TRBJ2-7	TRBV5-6	ASSRAGGGSYEQY
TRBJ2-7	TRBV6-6	ASSRSRGPGSYEQY
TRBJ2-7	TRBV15	ATSRDSYEQY
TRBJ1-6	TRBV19	ASSIQGRDNSPLH
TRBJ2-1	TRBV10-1	ASSPDRASEQF
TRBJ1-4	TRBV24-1	ATSDPGQGDEKLF